One and the same sample provided the 28 T cell receptor beta chains below, sequenced in a study of T cells after yellow fever vaccination. TCRdb reprocessed the 5' RACE reads via MiXCR and lists one record per CDR3 protein. Of some 260,000 distinct CDR3 sequences in the sample, roughly 4.8% are singletons; the top ten hold less than 3.5%. The sample consisted of CD4+ T cells sorted from PBMCs, taken on the day of the yellow fever booster vaccination. Every receptor here comes from a young man who received the YFV17D yellow fever vaccine.

The V call is TRBV5-5, the J call TRBJ1-2, with D possibly TRBD1 on 6 matching bases. CDR3 length: 12 amino acids. CDR1 SGHKS and CDR2 YYEKEE come from the germline V gene (reference sequence). V was clipped by 4 bases and J by 8 bases, with 12 bases between them. CDR3 in amino acids: CASSITGIGYTF. The CDR3 nucleotides are TGTGCCAGCAGCATCACAGGGATCGGCTACACCTTC. The full variable domain, rest sourced from reference TRBV5-5 and TRBJ1-2, is DAGVTQSPTHLIKTRGQQVTLRCSPISGHKSVSWYQQVLGQGPQFIFQYYEKEERGRGNFPDRFSARQFPNYSSELNVNALLLGDSALYLCASSITGIGYTFGSGTRLTVV.

V is TRBV7-2 and J is TRBJ1-2; perhaps TRBD1 as D (6 bases). Trimming took 5 bases from V and 7 from J, leaving 14 bases between them. This CDR3 contains 13 residues. Germline-derived CDR1 and CDR2 are SGHTA and FQGNSA. CDR3 DNA: TGTGCCAGCAGCCAAAGCAGGGGTGGTGGCTACACCTTC. Its protein product is CASSQSRGGGYTF.

This clonotype was seen more than once but under ten times. This chain joins TRBV11-2 and TRBJ2-7; no clear D gene. CDR1 is SGHAT and CDR2 is FQNNGV in the germline V gene. CDR3 length equals 15 residues. The ends were cut back, 5 bases at V and 0 bases at J, with 14 bases in the middle. The CDR3 spells CASSAVRGPSYEQYV. CDR3 coding DNA: TGTGCCAGCAGCGCAGTCCGAGGACCCTCCTACGAGCAGTACGTC.

The chain combines TRBV9 with TRBJ1-4, with D possibly being TRBD1 (5 bases). This CDR3 is built from 16 residues. Per germline, CDR1 SGDLS and CDR2 YYNGEE. With 3 bases removed from V and 3 bases from J, the gap between germline ends came to 15 bases. The CDR3 loop is CASSERWGEANEKLFF. The CDR3 coding sequence is TGTGCCAGCAGCGAAAGATGGGGGGAGGCTAATGAAAAACTGTTTTTT.

The chain carries TRBV9 and TRBJ1-5; D remains ambiguous. CDR1 SGDLS and CDR2 YYNGEE come from the germline V gene. The CDR3 sequence is 14 residues long. V lost 4 bases and J 4 bases, leaving 12 bases between the germline ends. The CDR3 sequence: CASSLGRGNQPQHF. CDR3 bases: TGTGCCAGCAGCCTGGGCCGGGGAAATCAGCCCCAGCATTTT.

In its sample, this clonotype was seen many times. J is TRBJ1-4 and V is TRBV10-3; D is uncertain. This CDR3 is built from 12 residues. The V gene's germline CDR1 is ENHRY and CDR2 SYGVKD. Trimming took 2 bases from V and 8 from J, leaving 6 bases between them. The CDR3 bases are TGTGCCATCAGTGAGGGGCGAGAAAAACTGTTTTTT. Translating it yields CAISEGREKLFF.

This clonotype was seen a handful of times. The rearrangement joins TRBV4-2 to TRBJ2-1; 7 positions agree with TRBD2. The CDR3 is made up of 18 amino acids. Germline values: CDR1 LGHNA, CDR2 YNFKEQ. V shed 0 bases and J 0 bases; nucleotides not matched to a gene: 8. CDR3 region: CASSQDYGGGSSYNEQFF. CDR3 bases: TGTGCCAGCAGCCAAGATTACGGCGGGGGAAGCTCCTACAATGAGCAGTTCTTC.

This chain uses TRBV12-3 or TRBV12-4 with TRBJ1-3; D ambiguous. V gave up 2 bases and J gave up 4 bases, with 12 bases separating them. The length of the CDR3 is 15 residues. The CDR3, as DNA: TGTGCCAGCAGTTTATCTCATCGGCGCGGAAACACCATATATTTT. This codes for CASSLSHRRGNTIYF.

This clonotype appeared a few times. This sequence joins TRBV6-5 and TRBJ1-2, with TRBD1 identical over 8 bases. After removal of 2 bases from V and 4 bases from J, the junction contained 3 bases not matched to a gene. This CDR3 region has 14 residues. Germline CDR1 and CDR2: MNHEY and SVGAGI. CDR3 nucleotide sequence: TGTGCCAGCAGTTACAGGACAGGGATCTATGGCTACACCTTC. This translates into CASSYRTGIYGYTF.

Only a few counts were recorded for this clonotype. The chain employs TRBV7-3 and TRBJ2-1; TRBD2 aligns across 11 bases. V lost 3 bases and J lost 3; bases outside the gene matches: 4. CDR1 and CDR2 from the germline V gene are SGHTA and FQGTGA. The CDR3 totals 16 residues. CDR3 in amino acids: CASSFYSGGDYNEQFF. CDR3 nucleotide sequence: TGTGCCAGCAGCTTCTATAGCGGGGGGGACTACAATGAGCAGTTCTTC.

This clonotype occurred a few times. The chain combines TRBV10-3 with TRBJ2-2, with 8 bases fitting TRBD1. The CDR3 consists of 15 residues. V shed 2 bases, J shed 6 bases, and the junction held 5 bases outside the gene matches. Germline values: CDR1 ENHRY, CDR2 SYGVKD. CDR3 protein: CAISEAKQGAGELFF. The CDR3 region has the DNA TGTGCCATCAGTGAGGCGAAACAGGGGGCCGGGGAGCTGTTTTTT.

The chain links TRBV30 to TRBJ1-1; tentative D call: TRBD1 (6 bases). Deletions cut 3 bases from V and 1 base from J, with 15 bases between. CDR3 length: 15 residues. Germline V gives CDR1 GTSNPN, CDR2 SVGIG (reference sequence). Written as DNA, the CDR3 is TGTGCCTGGAGAGGGGGAGGCAGGGGGAACACTGAAGCTTTCTTT. It codes for CAWRGGGRGNTEAFF.

The chain is built from TRBV5-1 and TRBJ2-1; D gene ambiguous. V dropped 1 base and J dropped 5 bases, with 16 bases sitting between them. CDR3 size: 16 residues. The germline CDR1 and CDR2 sequences are SGHRS and YFSETQ. The CDR3 bases are TGCGCCAGCAGCTTGTTTTCTGGGCACCCAAACAATGAGCAGTTCTTC. This sequence encodes CASSLFSGHPNNEQFF.

J is TRBJ2-1 and V is TRBV7-3, with D possibly called TRBD1 or TRBD2 (6 bases each). CDR1 is SGHTA and CDR2 is FQGTGA in the germline V gene. V was trimmed by 10 bases and J by 9 bases, leaving 16 bases between them. This CDR3 contains 12 residues. CDR3: CATSRGQGEQFF. CDR3 nucleotide sequence: TGTGCCACCTCACGGGGGCAGGGTGAGCAGTTCTTC.

The rearrangement links TRBV12-3 or TRBV12-4 to TRBJ1-2; 12 bases are a match to TRBD1. With 5 bases clipped from V and 4 bases from J, the junction kept 14 bases outside the gene matches. The CDR3 loop spans 18 amino acids. The CDR3 region is CASSPDRDRGQVGYGYTF. The CDR3 bases are TGTGCCAGCAGTCCGGACCGGGACAGGGGGCAGGTGGGCTATGGCTACACCTTC.

This clonotype was counted many times. This sequence joins TRBV4-1 and TRBJ1-5; D unresolved. Germline V CDR1 and CDR2: MGHRA, YSYEKL. Trimming shortened V by 3 bases and J by 2 bases, and 5 bases separated the two germline ends. The CDR3 runs to 13 residues. CDR3 residues: CASSQAGNQPQHF. The CDR3 DNA reads TGCGCCAGCAGCCAGGCAGGCAATCAGCCCCAGCATTTT.

This clonotype was counted at least ten times. This rearrangement joins TRBV12-3 or TRBV12-4 to TRBJ2-7; tentatively, D is TRBD2 (6 bases). V was clipped by 4 bases and J by 7 bases, with 11 bases between them. The CDR3 contains 12 residues. The chain's CDR3 is CASSSEGFEQYF. CDR3 nucleotide sequence: TGTGCCAGCAGTTCGGAGGGTTTTGAGCAGTACTTC.

The V and J genes are TRBV30 and TRBJ1-5, with 10 bases lining up with TRBD1. The V and J ends lost 6 bases and 10 bases, in that order; junction bases with no gene match: 9. Germline V CDR1 and CDR2: GTSNPN, SVGIG (reference sequence). This CDR3 is 13 amino acids long. Here the CDR3 DNA reads TGTGCCTGCGGGGGACAGGGGTCCTCTCCCCAGCATTTT. Encoded protein: CACGGQGSSPQHF.

This chain uses TRBV6-5 with TRBJ1-1, with 8 bases that match TRBD1. The CDR3 consists of 12 residues. Germline-derived CDR1 and CDR2 are MNHEY and SVGAGI. V dropped 6 bases and J dropped 10; count of bases not matched to a gene: 7. The CDR3 reads CASRGTGNRAFF. For the CDR3, the DNA is TGTGCCAGCAGGGGGACAGGAAATAGAGCTTTCTTT.

This clonotype was seen only a few times. CDR3 sequence reads: CASSSTGGENTIYF. The CDR3 nucleotides are TGTGCCAGCAGTTCGACAGGGGGCGAAAACACCATATATTTT. The rearrangement uses TRBV6-5 and TRBJ1-3; 10 bases are shared with TRBD1. Germline lookup yields CDR1 MNHEY and CDR2 SVGAGI. This CDR3 has 14 amino acids. The V segment lost 4 bases and the J segment 6 bases; nucleotides outside the gene matches: 3.

Ten or more counts support this clonotype. The J gene is TRBJ1-6, the V gene TRBV5-1; 11 bases agree with TRBD1. With 4 bases clipped from V and 1 base from J, the junction kept 4 bases outside the gene matches. The CDR3 runs 17 residues. Germline V lookup: CDR1 SGHRS, CDR2 YFSETQ. CDR3 in amino acids: CASSDGDRGSYNSPLHF. Here the CDR3 DNA reads TGCGCCAGCAGCGACGGGGACAGGGGGTCCTATAATTCACCCCTCCACTTT.

This clonotype was observed many times. This chain joins TRBV25-1 and TRBJ1-5; TRBD1 is a possible D gene (5 bases). CDR3 length: 13 amino acids. V was trimmed by 5 bases and J by 5 bases, leaving 10 bases between them. Germline V gene data show CDR1 as MGHDK and CDR2 as SYGVNS. The CDR3 region has the DNA TGTGCCAGCAGTCTTGACAGTTATCAGCCCCAGCATTTT. Protein product: CASSLDSYQPQHF. Together with reference TRBV25-1 and TRBJ1-5, the CDR3 gives the full variable domain: EADIYQTPRYLVIGTGKKITLECSQTMGHDKMYWYQQDPGMELHLIHYSYGVNSTEKGDLSSESTVSRIRTEHFPLTLESARPSHTSQYLCASSLDSYQPQHFGDGTRLSIL.

The chain is built from TRBV11-2 and TRBJ2-4, with D unclear. Trimming cost V 3 bases and J 5 bases, with 8 bases left between them. In germline, CDR1 is SGHAT, CDR2 FQNNGV. This CDR3 is built from 13 residues. The CDR3 here is CASSFSRENIQYF. CDR3 in DNA: TGTGCCAGCAGCTTCAGTAGGGAAAACATTCAGTACTTC.

The rearrangement links TRBV28 to TRBJ2-7; 9 bases line up with TRBD1. There are 13 residues in the CDR3. V lost 6 bases to trimming and J lost 3 bases; unmatched junction nucleotides: 3. Germline CDR1 is MDHEN and CDR2 is SYDVKM. This chain's CDR3 is CASSPGQGYEQYV. The CDR3 DNA reads TGTGCCAGCAGCCCGGGACAGGGCTACGAGCAGTACGTC.

Worth noting for this clonotype: Since a much larger clone is just one base distant, this may be a read error. V usage is TRBV29-1 and J usage is TRBJ2-5; D unresolved. Between the trimmed V and J ends, which lost 1 base and 5 bases, there was a span of 8 bases. This CDR3 has 12 residues. Germline CDR1 and CDR2: SQVTM and ANQGSEA. In DNA, the CDR3 is TGCAGCGTTGAAGGGTCGTGGGAGACCCAGTACTTC. Amino acid sequence: CSVEGSWETQYF.

This clonotype was seen a handful of times. The chain employs TRBV2 and TRBJ2-7; 9 nucleotides agree with TRBD2. The CDR3 spans 17 residues. The V gene end was trimmed by 2 bases and the J gene end by 0 bases; junction bases not matched to a gene: 8. Germline V lookup: CDR1 SNHLY, CDR2 FYNNEI. CDR3 in amino acids: CASSELVPAGGSYEQYV. CDR3 in DNA: TGTGCCAGCAGTGAATTAGTACCAGCGGGGGGCTCCTACGAGCAGTACGTC.

This clonotype was seen only a few times. The CDR3 DNA follows: TGCGCCAGCAGCTTGGCCCGAGGGGACGACACCATATATTTT. Protein product: CASSLARGDDTIYF. V and J are TRBV5-1 and TRBJ1-3, with a weak D call TRBD1 (5 bases). This CDR3 spans 14 amino acids. Trimming took off 0 bases at V and 8 bases at J, with 12 bases between the two ends. Per germline, CDR1 SGHRS and CDR2 YFSETQ.

This clonotype was seen more than once but under ten times. The chain uses TRBV7-9 and TRBJ2-3; the D is unclear. The CDR3 has 17 residues. V gave up 1 base and J gave up 2 bases, with 16 bases separating them. Germline V gives CDR1 SEHNR, CDR2 FQNEAQ (reference sequence). The CDR3 region is CASSLVIVGSLTDTQYF. For the CDR3, the DNA is TGTGCCAGCAGCTTAGTGATTGTAGGCAGCCTCACAGATACGCAGTATTTT.